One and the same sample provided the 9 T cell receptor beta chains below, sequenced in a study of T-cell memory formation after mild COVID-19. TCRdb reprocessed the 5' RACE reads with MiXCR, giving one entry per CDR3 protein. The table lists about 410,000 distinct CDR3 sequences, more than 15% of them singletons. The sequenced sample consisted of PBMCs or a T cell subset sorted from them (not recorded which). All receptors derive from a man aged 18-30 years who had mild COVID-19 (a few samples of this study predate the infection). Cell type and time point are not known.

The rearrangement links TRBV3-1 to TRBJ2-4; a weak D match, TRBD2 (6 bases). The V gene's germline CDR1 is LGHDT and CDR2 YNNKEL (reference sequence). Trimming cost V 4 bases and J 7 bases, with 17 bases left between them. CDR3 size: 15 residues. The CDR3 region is CASSPGLLSWNIQYF. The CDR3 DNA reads TGTGCCAGCAGCCCGGGACTCCTGTCGTGGAACATTCAGTACTTC.

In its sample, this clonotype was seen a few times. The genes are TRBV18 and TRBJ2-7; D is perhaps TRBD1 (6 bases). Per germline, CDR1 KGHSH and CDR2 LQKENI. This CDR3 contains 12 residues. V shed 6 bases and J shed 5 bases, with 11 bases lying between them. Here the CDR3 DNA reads TGTGCCAGCTCCCTAAACAGGGACGAGCAGTACTTC. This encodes CASSLNRDEQYF.

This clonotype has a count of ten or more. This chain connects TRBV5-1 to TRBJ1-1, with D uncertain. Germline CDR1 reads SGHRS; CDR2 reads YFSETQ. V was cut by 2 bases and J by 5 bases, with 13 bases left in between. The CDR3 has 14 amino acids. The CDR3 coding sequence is TGCGCCAGCAGCTTAAACGGGGATTGGACTGAAGCTTTCTTT. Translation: CASSLNGDWTEAFF. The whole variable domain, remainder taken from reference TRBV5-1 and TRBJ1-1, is KAGVTQTPRYLIKTRGQQVTLSCSPISGHRSVSWYQQTPGQGLQFLFEYFSETQRNKGNFPGRFSGRQFSNSRSEMNVSTLELGDSALYLCASSLNGDWTEAFFGQGTRLTVV.

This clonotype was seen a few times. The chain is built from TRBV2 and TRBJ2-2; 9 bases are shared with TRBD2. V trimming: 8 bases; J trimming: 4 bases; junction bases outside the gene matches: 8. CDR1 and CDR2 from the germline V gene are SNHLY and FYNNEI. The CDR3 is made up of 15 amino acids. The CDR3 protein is CASGRSGGSTGELFF. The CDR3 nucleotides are TGTGCCAGCGGACGTAGCGGGGGATCCACCGGGGAGCTGTTTTTT.

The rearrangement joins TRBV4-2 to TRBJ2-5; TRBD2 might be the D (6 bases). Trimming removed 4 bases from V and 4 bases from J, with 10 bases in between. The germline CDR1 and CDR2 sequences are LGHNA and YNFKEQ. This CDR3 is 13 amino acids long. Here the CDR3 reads CASSRDWGETQYF. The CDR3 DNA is TGTGCCAGCAGCCGGGACTGGGGAGAGACCCAGTACTTC.

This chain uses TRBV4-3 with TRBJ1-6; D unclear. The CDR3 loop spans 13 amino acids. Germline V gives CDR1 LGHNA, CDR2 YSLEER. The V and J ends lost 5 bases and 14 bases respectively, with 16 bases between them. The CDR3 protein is CASSTRSGVALHF. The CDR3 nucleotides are TGCGCCAGCAGCACCCGATCGGGAGTAGCCCTCCACTTT.

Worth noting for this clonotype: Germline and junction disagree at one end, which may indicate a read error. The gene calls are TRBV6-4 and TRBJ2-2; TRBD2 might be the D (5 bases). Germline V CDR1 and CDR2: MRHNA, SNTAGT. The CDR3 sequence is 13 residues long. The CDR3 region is CAISDGDTGELFF. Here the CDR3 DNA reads TGTGCCATCAGTGACGGGGACACCGGGGAGCTGTTTTTT.

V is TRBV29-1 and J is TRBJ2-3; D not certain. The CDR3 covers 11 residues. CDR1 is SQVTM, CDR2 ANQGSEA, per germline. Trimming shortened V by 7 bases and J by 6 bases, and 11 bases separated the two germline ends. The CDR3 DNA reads TGCAGCGGCGTAAAGGCGGATACGCAGTATTTT. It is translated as CSGVKADTQYF.

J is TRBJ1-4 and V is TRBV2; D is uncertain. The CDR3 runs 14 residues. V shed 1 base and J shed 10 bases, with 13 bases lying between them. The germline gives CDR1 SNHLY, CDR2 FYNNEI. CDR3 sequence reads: CASSEVTGDGKLFF. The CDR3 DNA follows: TGTGCCAGCAGTGAAGTTACGGGAGACGGAAAACTGTTTTTT.